This T cell receptor (beta chain) originates from a study of vaccination and CD4 T cells after COVID-19. With the Oncomine TCR Beta short-read assay, DNA from cultured CD4+ T cells was sequenced. From the PCR reads, TCRdb called clonotypes with MiXCR, one entry per CDR3 protein. The table lists 9,500 to 15,000 distinct CDR3 sequences, 50% of them singletons. As to this clonotype: The antigen is unknown.

Germline lookup yields CDR1 DFQATT and CDR2 SNEGSKA (reference sequence). The V gene lost 0 bases and the J gene lost 4 bases, with 12 bases spanning the gap. This CDR3 comprises 15 residues. Specified treatment: 10-day PBMC culture with coronavirus spike peptide pools or control peptides (ViraFEST assay). Sequencing was performed on CD4+ T cells from blood, cultured in vitro. The TCR comes from a human donor who had recovered from COVID-19. This chain links TRBV20-1 with TRBJ2-2; the D gene is possibly TRBD1 (6 bases). As DNA, the CDR3 is TGCAGTGCTAGAGAAATCGGACAGAGCACCGGGGAGCTGTTTTTT. Amino acid sequence: CSAREIGQSTGELFF.